This T cell receptor (beta chain) came from a study of shared clonotypes between healthy human individuals. Selected positively for CCR7 and CD45RO-negative, naive CD8 cells excluded terminally differentiated effector memory CD45RA+ cells. The CDR3 has 17 residues. In germline, CDR1 is SGDLS, CDR2 YYNGEE. Trimming took 3 bases from V and 2 from J, leaving 18 bases between them. Study-wide findings and caveats: Blood was the only sampled material, and tissue repertoires likely differ.

Repertoires were generated with immunoSEQ multiplex PCR, while TCRdb's copy carries only in-frame clones and drops some. The sample has approximately 2,200,000 clones; roughly 91% are singletons. Concerning this clone itself: The antigen remains unidentified.

The clonotype comes from a man between 18 and 35 years old in good health. Some clones in this sample may be carry-over from other donors' samples. The chain uses TRBV9 and TRBJ1-3, with a tentative D call TRBD1 (6 bases). Sequenced input: naive CD8+ T cells from PBMCs. DNA of the CDR3: TGTGCCAGCAGCGCCCTTACAGGGTGGAGAACTGGAAACACCATATATTTT. This gives the protein CASSALTGWRTGNTIYF.